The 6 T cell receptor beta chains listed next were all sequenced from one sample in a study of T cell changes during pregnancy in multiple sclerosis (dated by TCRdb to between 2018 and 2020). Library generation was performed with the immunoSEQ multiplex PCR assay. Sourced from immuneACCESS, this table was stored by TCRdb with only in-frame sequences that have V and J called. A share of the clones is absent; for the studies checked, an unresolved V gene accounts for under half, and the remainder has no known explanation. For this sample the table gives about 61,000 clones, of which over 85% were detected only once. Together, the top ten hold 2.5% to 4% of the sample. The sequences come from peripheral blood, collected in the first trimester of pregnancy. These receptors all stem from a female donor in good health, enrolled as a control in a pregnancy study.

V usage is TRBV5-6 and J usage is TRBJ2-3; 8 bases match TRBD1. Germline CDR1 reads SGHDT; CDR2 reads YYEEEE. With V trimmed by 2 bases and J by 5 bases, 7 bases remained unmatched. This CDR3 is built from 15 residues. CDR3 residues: CASSFLDRDGDTQYF. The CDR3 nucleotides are TGTGCCAGCAGCTTCCTGGACAGGGACGGAGATACGCAGTATTTT.

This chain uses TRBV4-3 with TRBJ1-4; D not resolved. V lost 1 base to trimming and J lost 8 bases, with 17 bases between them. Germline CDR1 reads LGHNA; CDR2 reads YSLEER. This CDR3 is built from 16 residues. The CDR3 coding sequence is TGCGCCAGCAGCCAAGTGGATGTGGAGGGATACGAAAAACTGTTTTTT. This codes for CASSQVDVEGYEKLFF.

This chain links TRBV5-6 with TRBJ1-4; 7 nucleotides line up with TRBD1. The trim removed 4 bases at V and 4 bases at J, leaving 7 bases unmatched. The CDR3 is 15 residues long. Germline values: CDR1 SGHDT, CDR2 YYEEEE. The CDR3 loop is CASSRRQGYNEKLFF. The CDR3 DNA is TGTGCCAGCAGCCGCCGACAGGGCTATAATGAAAAACTGTTTTTT.

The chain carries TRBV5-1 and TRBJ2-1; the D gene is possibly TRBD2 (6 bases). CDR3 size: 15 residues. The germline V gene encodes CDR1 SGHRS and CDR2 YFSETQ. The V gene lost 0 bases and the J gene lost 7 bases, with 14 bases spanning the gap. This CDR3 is CASSLDSPRGNEQFF. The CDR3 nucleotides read TGCGCCAGCAGCTTGGACTCGCCCCGGGGGAATGAGCAGTTCTTC.

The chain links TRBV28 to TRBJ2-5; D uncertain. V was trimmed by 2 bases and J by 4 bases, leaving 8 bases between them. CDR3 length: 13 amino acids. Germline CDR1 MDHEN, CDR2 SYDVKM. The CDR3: CASSLRSPETQYF. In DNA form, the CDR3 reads TGTGCCAGCAGTTTACGGAGTCCAGAGACCCAGTACTTC. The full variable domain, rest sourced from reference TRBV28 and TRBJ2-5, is DVKVTQSSRYLVKRTGEKVFLECVQDMDHENMFWYRQDPGLGLRLIYFSYDVKMKEKGDIPEGYSVSREKKERFSLILESASTNQTSMYLCASSLRSPETQYFGPGTRLLVL.

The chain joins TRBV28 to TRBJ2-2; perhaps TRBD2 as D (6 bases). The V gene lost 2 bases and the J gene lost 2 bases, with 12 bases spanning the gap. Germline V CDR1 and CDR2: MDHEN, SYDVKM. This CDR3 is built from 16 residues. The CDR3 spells CASSLDLRGNTGELFF. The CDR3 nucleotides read TGTGCCAGCAGTTTAGATTTGCGGGGAAACACCGGGGAGCTGTTTTTT.